A single sample is the source of the 18 T cell receptor beta chains below, sequenced in a study of T-cell reconstitution after alpha-beta-depleted transplantation in children. Notes on the study in general: After one year, T-cell counts and TCRbeta diversity mostly came from new T cells.

These receptors' targets are unknown. Library preparation (for TCRbeta) was performed with unique molecular identifiers. TCRdb processed the PCR reads anew with MiXCR; each CDR3 protein has one entry. The table has about 290,000 distinct CDR3 sequences, about 7.3% seen once. The input for sequencing was peripheral blood, taken 360 days after TCRalphabeta/CD19-depleted stem cell transplant. Receptors were obtained from a female patient between 2 and 15 years old who had a stem cell transplant for Fanconi anemia, so the T cells may come from the graft donor.

The chain employs TRBV4-2 and TRBJ2-7, with D perhaps TRBD1 or TRBD2 (6 bases each). V lost 4 bases and J lost 0, with 16 bases in between. There are 16 residues in the CDR3. The germline V gene encodes CDR1 LGHNA and CDR2 YNFKEQ. CDR3 in amino acids: CASSRLGAGHSYEQYF. In DNA form, the CDR3 reads TGTGCCAGCAGCCGCCTAGGGGCGGGACACTCCTACGAGCAGTACTTC.

Comments on this clonotype: Being one base from a much bigger clone, this may be a read error. This chain connects TRBV5-1 to TRBJ2-3, with a weak D call TRBD2 (6 bases). Trimming left V 7 bases short and J 4 bases short, with 22 bases between. CDR3 length: 16 amino acids. Germline V gives CDR1 SGHRS, CDR2 YFSETQ. DNA for the CDR3: TGCGCCAGCCACTGGGGACTCGATTTGACCCCAGATACGCAGTATTTT. Translation gives CASHWGLDLTPDTQYF. The variable domain in full, with the rest retrieved from reference TRBV5-1 and TRBJ2-3, is KAGVTQTPRYLIKTRGQQVTLSCSPISGHRSVSWYQQTPGQGLQFLFEYFSETQRNKGNFPGRFSGRQFSNSRSEMNVSTLELGDSALYLCASHWGLDLTPDTQYFGPGTRLTVL.

This clonotype was seen more than once but under ten times. The chain uses TRBV7-3 and TRBJ1-2; 9 bases are a match to TRBD1. The CDR3 contains 16 residues. Looked up from germline, CDR1 is SGHTA and CDR2 is FQGTGA. J lost 2 bases, V lost 4 bases, and 8 bases had no gene match. DNA for the CDR3: TGTGCCAGCAGCTCAGGGGGACAGGGACGGAACTATGGCTACACCTTC. Its translation is CASSSGGQGRNYGYTF.

This clonotype was detected many times. V and J are TRBV2 and TRBJ1-5; no reliable D call. The CDR3 covers 14 residues. With 7 bases removed from V and 0 bases from J, the gap between germline ends came to 10 bases. Germline lookup yields CDR1 SNHLY and CDR2 FYNNEI. CDR3 sequence: CASKERYSNQPQHF. For the CDR3, the DNA is TGTGCCAGCAAGGAACGTTATAGCAATCAGCCCCAGCATTTT.

This clonotype has more than one count but fewer than ten. The chain couples TRBV3-1 to TRBJ2-2; D unclear. CDR3 size: 12 residues. CDR1 is LGHDT, CDR2 YNNKEL, per germline (reference sequence). Trimming pared 8 bases from V and 4 bases from J, leaving 8 bases between. CDR3 DNA: TGTGCCAGCGCCATGACCACCGGGGAGCTGTTTTTT. Translating it yields CASAMTTGELFF.

This rearrangement joins TRBV11-2 to TRBJ2-7; perhaps D is TRBD1 or TRBD2 (6 bases each). V dropped 0 bases and J dropped 10 bases, with 19 bases sitting between them. The CDR3 spans 15 residues. Germline loops: CDR1 SGHAT, CDR2 FQNNGV. The DNA for the CDR3 is TGTGCCAGCAGCTTAGAATCGGTCTGGGGGGCAGAACAGTACTTC. Amino acid sequence: CASSLESVWGAEQYF.

In its sample, this clonotype was seen a few times. The chain uses TRBV6-1 and TRBJ1-1; unclear D gene. V lost 2 bases, J lost 10 bases, and 14 bases lay in between. Germline CDR1 and CDR2: MNHNS and SASEGT. This CDR3 contains 13 residues. Here the CDR3 DNA reads TGTGCCAGCAGTGAAAGCAGGTTGGTTGCAGCTTTCTTT. It yields the protein CASSESRLVAAFF.

This clonotype has more than one count but fewer than ten. This chain links TRBV20-1 with TRBJ2-3, with 7 bases aligning to TRBD1. The CDR3 spans 14 residues. From germline, CDR1 is DFQATT and CDR2 SNEGSKA (reference sequence). The V segment lost 6 bases and the J segment 4 bases; nucleotides outside the gene matches: 10. The CDR3 loop reads CSAYNRQGSDTQYF. CDR3 nucleotide sequence: TGCAGTGCATATAACCGACAGGGATCAGATACGCAGTATTTT.

A single count supports this clonotype. V gene TRBV12-3 or TRBV12-4 combines with J gene TRBJ2-2; 10 nucleotides agree with TRBD2. CDR3 length equals 17 residues. CDR3 sequence: CTISPGRTSGYTGELFF. For the CDR3, the DNA is TGTACCATCAGTCCCGGGAGGACTAGCGGTTACACCGGGGAGCTGTTTTTT.

This clonotype came up many times. The rearrangement joins TRBV5-1 to TRBJ1-1, with 8 nucleotides matching TRBD1. With 2 bases clipped from V and 1 base from J, the junction kept 1 base outside the gene matches. CDR3 size: 14 residues. The V gene's germline CDR1 is SGHRS and CDR2 YFSETQ. The DNA of the CDR3 is TGCGCCAGCAGCTTACAGGGGGGGAACACTGAAGCTTTCTTT. Translation gives CASSLQGGNTEAFF.

The rearrangement uses TRBV18 and TRBJ2-1, with 10 nucleotides matching TRBD1. The germline V gene encodes CDR1 KGHSH and CDR2 LQKENI. V was pared by 7 bases and J by 8 bases, with 11 bases of the junction left unmatched. The CDR3 has 15 residues. CDR3 sequence (DNA): TGTGCCAGCTATGGAGACAGGGGGCTCATTGATGAGCAGTTCTTC. This encodes CASYGDRGLIDEQFF.

This clonotype was picked up many times. This chain links TRBV12-3 or TRBV12-4 with TRBJ2-4; the D gene is possibly TRBD2 (5 bases). The CDR3 covers 17 residues. Trimming took off 5 bases at V and 1 base at J, with 18 bases between the two ends. The CDR3 DNA reads as TGTGCCAGCAGTACCCCGGACCGAGGGAAGGCCAAAAACATTCAGTACTTC. Translation gives CASSTPDRGKAKNIQYF.

This clonotype showed up just once. This chain connects TRBV5-1 to TRBJ2-3, with TRBD2 matching over 10 bases. V shed 0 bases, J shed 2 bases, and the junction held 6 bases outside the gene matches. This CDR3 comprises 17 residues. Germline lookup yields CDR1 SGHRS and CDR2 YFSETQ. This chain's CDR3 is CASSLGLAGRHTDTQYF. The DNA of the CDR3 is TGCGCCAGCAGCTTGGGACTAGCGGGCCGCCACACAGATACGCAGTATTTT.

This clonotype was observed at least ten times. J is TRBJ2-3 and V is TRBV12-3 or TRBV12-4; 16 bases fit TRBD2. There are 14 residues in the CDR3. V trimming: 5 bases; J trimming: 15 bases; junction bases outside the gene matches: 8. The CDR3 DNA follows: TGTGCCAGCAGTCCCGGGACTAGCGGGAGGGAAGGCTATTTT. The encoded protein is CASSPGTSGREGYF.

This clonotype was recorded at least ten times. The chain uses TRBV2 and TRBJ2-3; TRBD2 agrees at 8 bases. Trimming at V came to 6 bases and at J to 13 bases, leaving 3 bases not matched to a gene. CDR3 size: 10 residues. Germline CDR1 and CDR2: SNHLY and FYNNEI. The CDR3 loop reads CASRGTREYF. CDR3 coding DNA: TGTGCCAGCAGAGGGACTAGAGAGTATTTT.

This clonotype showed up just a few times. The rearrangement uses TRBV6-1 and TRBJ1-3; D uncertain. Germline V gene sequence: CDR1 MNHNS, CDR2 SASEGT. The CDR3 totals 18 residues. Trimming took off 3 bases at V and 1 base at J, with 19 bases between the two ends. Here the CDR3 DNA reads TGTGCCAGCAGTGATTTCGGCTGGGGATTCCTATCTGGAAACACCATATATTTT. Residues: CASSDFGWGFLSGNTIYF.

The sample holds many counts of this clonotype. V and J are TRBV9 and TRBJ2-2; D is ambiguous. Trimming stripped 3 bases from V and 6 bases from J, with 18 bases between. Germline V CDR1 and CDR2: SGDLS, YYNGEE. The CDR3 totals 16 residues. CDR3 sequence (DNA): TGTGCCAGCAGCGGTCGGTCCCCAGTCGTGGCCGGGGAGCTGTTTTTT. It is translated as CASSGRSPVVAGELFF.

This chain joins TRBV6-2 or TRBV6-3 and TRBJ2-1; TRBD2 aligns across 7 bases. V trimming: 2 bases; J trimming: 8 bases; junction bases outside the gene matches: 6. CDR1 MNHEY and CDR2 SVGEGT come from the germline V gene. The CDR3 spans 14 residues. The CDR3 spells CASSYGRGNDEQFF. The CDR3 bases are TGTGCCAGCAGTTACGGGAGGGGAAACGATGAGCAGTTCTTC.